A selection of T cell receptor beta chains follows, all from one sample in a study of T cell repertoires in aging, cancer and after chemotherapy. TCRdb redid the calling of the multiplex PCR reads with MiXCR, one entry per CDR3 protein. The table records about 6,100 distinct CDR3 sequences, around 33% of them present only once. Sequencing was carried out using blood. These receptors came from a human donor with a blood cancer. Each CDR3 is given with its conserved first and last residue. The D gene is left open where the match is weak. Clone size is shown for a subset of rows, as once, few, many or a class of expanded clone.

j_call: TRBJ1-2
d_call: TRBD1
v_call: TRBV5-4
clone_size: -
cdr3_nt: TGTGCCAGCAGCTCCATCCGGGACAGTAACTATGGCTACACCTTC
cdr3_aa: CASSSIRDSNYGYTF

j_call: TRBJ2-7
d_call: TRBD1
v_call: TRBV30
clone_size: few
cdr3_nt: TGTGCCTGGAGCACAGGGGCTTCCTACGAGCAGTACTTC
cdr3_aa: CAWSTGASYEQYF

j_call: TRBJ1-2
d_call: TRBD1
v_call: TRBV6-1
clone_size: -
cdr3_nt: TGTGCCAGCAGTGAAAGGAGGGACAGCTATGGCTACACCTTC
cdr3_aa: CASSERRDSYGYTF

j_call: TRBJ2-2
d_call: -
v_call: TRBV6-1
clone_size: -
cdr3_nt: TGTGCCAGCAGGTGGGGGGCGCCGACCAACGCCGGGGAGCTGTTTTTT
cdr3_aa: CASRWGAPTNAGELFF

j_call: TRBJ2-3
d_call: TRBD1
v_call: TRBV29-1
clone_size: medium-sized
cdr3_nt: TGCAGCGTCGGGACAGGCCTCCGATGGGCGCAGTATTTT
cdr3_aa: CSVGTGLRWAQYF

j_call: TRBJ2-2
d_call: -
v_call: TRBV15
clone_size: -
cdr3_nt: TGTGCCACCAGCAGTACCAGCGGGAACACCGGGGAGCTGTTTTTT
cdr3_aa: CATSSTSGNTGELFF

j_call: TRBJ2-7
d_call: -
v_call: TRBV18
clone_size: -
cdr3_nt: TGTGCCAGCTCGCCGACGACTTGGGACGAGCAGTACTTC
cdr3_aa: CASSPTTWDEQYF

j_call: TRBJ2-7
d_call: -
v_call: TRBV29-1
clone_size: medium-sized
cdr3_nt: TGCAGCGTTGAAGATCTGGCTAGCTCGCAGTACTTC
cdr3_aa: CSVEDLASSQYF

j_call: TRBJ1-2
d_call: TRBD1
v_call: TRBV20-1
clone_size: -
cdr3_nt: TGCAGTGCTAGAAGGGCCGGCCGGACAGGGGAAGATAGGACCTTC
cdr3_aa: CSARRAGRTGEDRTF

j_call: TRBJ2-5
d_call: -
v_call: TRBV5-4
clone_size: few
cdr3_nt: TGTGCCAGCAGCCCCCATCGCGAGACCCAGTACTTC
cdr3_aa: CASSPHRETQYF

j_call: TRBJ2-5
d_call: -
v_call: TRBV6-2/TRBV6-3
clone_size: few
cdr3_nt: TGTGCCAGCAGTTACATGTCGGGGGGCCGGGAGACCCAGTACTTC
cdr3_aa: CASSYMSGGRETQYF

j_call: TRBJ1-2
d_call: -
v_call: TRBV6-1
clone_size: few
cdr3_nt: TGTGCCAGCAGTGAAGGGAATCAGGGATCTGGCTACACCTTC
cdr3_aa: CASSEGNQGSGYTF

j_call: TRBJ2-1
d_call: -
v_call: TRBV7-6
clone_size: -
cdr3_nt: TGTGCCAGCAGCTTACTGGGTGCGCAGTTCTTC
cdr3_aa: CASSLLGAQFF

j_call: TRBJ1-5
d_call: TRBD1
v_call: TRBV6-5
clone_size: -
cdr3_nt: TGTGCCAGCACACGAAGGGACAGGGTTTTACTGCCCCAGCATTTT
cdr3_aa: CASTRRDRVLLPQHF

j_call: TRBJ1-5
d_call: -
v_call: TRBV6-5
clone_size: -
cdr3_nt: TGTGCCAGCAGCTCGGACAGACACAATCAGCCCCAGCATTTT
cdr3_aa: CASSSDRHNQPQHF

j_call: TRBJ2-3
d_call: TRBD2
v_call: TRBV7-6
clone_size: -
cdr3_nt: TGTGCCAGCAGCCCCCGGGGGGGCGGGAGACCCGATACGCAGTATTTT
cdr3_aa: CASSPRGGGRPDTQYF

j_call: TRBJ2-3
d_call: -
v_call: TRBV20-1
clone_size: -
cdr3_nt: TGCAGTGACGTACTAGACTTCTCAGATACGCAGTATTTT
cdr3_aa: CSDVLDFSDTQYF

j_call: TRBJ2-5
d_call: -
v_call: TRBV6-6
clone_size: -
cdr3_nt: TGTGCCAGCACCCTATACAGGGCTGGTGAGACCCAGTACTTC
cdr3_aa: CASTLYRAGETQYF

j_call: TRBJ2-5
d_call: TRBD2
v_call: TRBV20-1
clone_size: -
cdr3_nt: TGCAGTGCCGGGACTAGCGGGGTGGAGACCCAGTACTTC
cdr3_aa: CSAGTSGVETQYF

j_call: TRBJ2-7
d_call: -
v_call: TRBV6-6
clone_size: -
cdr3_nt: TGTGCCAGCAGTTACTCGAATCGGGCAGGGAGCTACGAGCAGTACTTC
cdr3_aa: CASSYSNRAGSYEQYF

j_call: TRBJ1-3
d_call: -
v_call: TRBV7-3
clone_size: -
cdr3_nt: TGTGCCAGCACCACCGGGACAGGAAACACCATATATTTT
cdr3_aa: CASTTGTGNTIYF

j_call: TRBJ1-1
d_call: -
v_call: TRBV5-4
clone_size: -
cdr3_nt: TGTGCCAGCAGCTTGATGGGGGGGGACGGAGCTTTCTTT
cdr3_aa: CASSLMGGDGAFF

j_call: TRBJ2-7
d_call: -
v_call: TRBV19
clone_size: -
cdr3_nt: TGTGCCAGTAGTCTAACCCCGAGAGCCCTCGAGCAGTACTTC
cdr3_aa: CASSLTPRALEQYF

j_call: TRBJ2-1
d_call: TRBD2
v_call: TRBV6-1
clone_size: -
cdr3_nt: TGTGCCCGAAGACTAGCGGGAGGGCCGAATGAGCAGTTCTTC
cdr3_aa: CARRLAGGPNEQFF